The rows below give T cell receptor beta chains drawn from one sample of a study of cytomegalovirus exposure and HLA in healthy donors. Data came from immunoSEQ multiplex PCR; TCRdb stores just in-frame clones and leaves some out. This sample has tens of thousands of clones, with more than 70% found just once. The sequencing sample was made of PBMCs. Receptors were obtained from a young woman in good health and CMV-seronegative. The conserved cysteine and the conserved F or W are not part of the CDR3 here. The order of the fields is V gene, J gene, CDR3 protein.

TRBV13	TRBJ1-2	ASSSKTGGGGYT
TRBV5-6	TRBJ2-1	ASSPRQGWWPNEQF
TRBV2	TRBJ1-3	ASSEEGASGNTIY
TRBV10-1	TRBJ2-7	ASSPSHDYEQY
TRBV2	TRBJ2-1	ASSNRGHYNEQF
TRBV28	TRBJ1-2	ASSSQTVLYT
TRBV5-1	TRBJ2-7	ASSLGSIDRDQY
TRBV28	TRBJ1-1	ASSSPGGSNTEAF
TRBV18	TRBJ2-2	ASSPNTGQWAGELF
TRBV28	TRBJ1-2	ASRISDGPGGYT
TRBV28	TRBJ1-2	ASSSGGIYGYT
TRBV15	TRBJ1-2	ATSRDKNSYGYT
TRBV5-6	TRBJ1-2	ASSLGGLANYGYT
TRBV6-6	TRBJ1-5	ASTPGFRQPQH
TRBV28	TRBJ2-5	ASSLGQGDGETQY
TRBV19	TRBJ2-5	ASRDFQETQY
TRBV19	TRBJ2-7	ASSIVAGRAYEQY
TRBV5-1	TRBJ2-3	ASSLAGAWDTDTQY
TRBV5-1	TRBJ1-2	ASSLDRVDYGYT
TRBV6-4	TRBJ2-5	ASSPASGGGETQY
TRBV2	TRBJ2-1	ASSEILGRPGMGF
TRBV6-5	TRBJ2-5	ASSYSGDRVWETQY
TRBV7-2	TRBJ1-6	ASSSARTGGNSPLH
TRBV10-1	TRBJ2-7	AIQDREFGQYEQY
TRBV10-1	TRBJ2-7	ASSESRYYEQY
TRBV5-1	TRBJ1-2	ASSLGQGHGYT
TRBV6-1	TRBJ2-5	ASAIGASGWETQY
TRBV29-1	TRBJ2-3	SVALYSGVLTDTQY
TRBV28	TRBJ1-2	ASSLRGGFDGYT
TRBV10-2	TRBJ1-1	ASSETGDTEAF
TRBV7-2	TRBJ2-1	ASSLGLLAGVNEQF
TRBV5-1	TRBJ2-7	ASSLETNIYEQY
TRBV10-2	TRBJ2-7	ASEQMDYEQY
TRBV5-4	TRBJ2-5	ASRELAGGPETQY
TRBV7-8	TRBJ1-1	ASSPRGQQGTLNTEAF
TRBV2	TRBJ2-7	ASSHYPPGTGGYEQY
TRBV30	TRBJ2-7	AWSLVAPIHEQY
TRBV11-3	TRBJ1-2	ASSPRGRLKLNYGYT
TRBV7-7	TRBJ2-1	ASSPLAGGSYNEQF
TRBV10-3	TRBJ2-7	AISESPTGAYEQY
TRBV6-6	TRBJ2-2	ASSYAAGRDTGELF
TRBV13	TRBJ2-1	ASSSTAIAENYNEQF
TRBV6-5	TRBJ2-7	ASTRTGDYEQY
TRBV7-8	TRBJ2-3	ASSQRTSGSPDTQY
TRBV27	TRBJ1-4	ASTRARGIREKLF
TRBV7-9	TRBJ1-1	ASSLTATNTEAF
TRBV25-1	TRBJ2-5	ASRDSIETQY
TRBV15	TRBJ2-1	ATSRSTGTYNEQF
TRBV7-2	TRBJ2-7	ASSKKRTRDSGYEQY
TRBV11-2	TRBJ2-7	ASLDSYEQY
TRBV5-1	TRBJ2-6	ASSLEAGWGANVLT
TRBV5-1	TRBJ1-1	ASSSGQPNTEAF
TRBV7-9	TRBJ2-3	ASSRGGILSTDTQY
TRBV6-6	TRBJ1-4	ASRNQGSGREKLF
TRBV5-6	TRBJ2-7	ASSVGGLLTYEQY
TRBV29-1	TRBJ2-7	SAESGTGGTYEQY